This T cell receptor beta chain emerged from a study of radiotherapy plus CTLA-4 blockade in lung cancer. About the research overall: Among enrolled patients, roughly 17% responded and around 30% achieved disease control.

Profiling relied on immunoSEQ multiplex PCR, and the TCRdb table lists in-frame clones only, not all of them. This sample has roughly 54,000 clones, with 70% to 90% found just once. Participants had chemo-refractory metastatic non-small-cell lung cancer and were treated with focal radiation plus ipilimumab CTLA-4 blockade. CDR3 size: 14 residues. Germline loops: CDR1 MNHNY, CDR2 SVGAGI (reference sequence). Trimming cost V 10 bases and J 1 base; bases outside gene matches: 4. The sample in question was peripheral blood, obtained from a patient treated with radiotherapy plus ipilimumab. This TCR derives from a human donor with non-small cell lung cancer whose response to radiotherapy plus ipilimumab could not be evaluated. J is TRBJ2-1 and V is TRBV6-6, with 10 bases fitting TRBD2. The CDR3 sequence: CATRTSGSYNEQFF. CDR3 DNA sequence: TGTGCCACCCGGACTAGCGGTTCCTACAATGAGCAGTTCTTC.